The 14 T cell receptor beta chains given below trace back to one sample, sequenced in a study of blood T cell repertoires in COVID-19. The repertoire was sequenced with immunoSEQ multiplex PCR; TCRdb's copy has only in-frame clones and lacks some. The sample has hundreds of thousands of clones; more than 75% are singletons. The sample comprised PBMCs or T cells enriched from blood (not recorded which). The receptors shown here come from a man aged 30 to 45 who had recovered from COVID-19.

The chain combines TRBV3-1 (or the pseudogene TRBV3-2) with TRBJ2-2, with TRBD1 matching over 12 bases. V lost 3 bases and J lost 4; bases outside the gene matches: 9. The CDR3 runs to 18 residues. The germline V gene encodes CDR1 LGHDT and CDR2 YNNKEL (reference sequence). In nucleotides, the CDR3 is TGTGCCAGCAGCCACCTCTCGGGACAGGGGGCTGCCACCGGGGAGCTGTTTTTT. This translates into CASSHLSGQGAATGELFF.

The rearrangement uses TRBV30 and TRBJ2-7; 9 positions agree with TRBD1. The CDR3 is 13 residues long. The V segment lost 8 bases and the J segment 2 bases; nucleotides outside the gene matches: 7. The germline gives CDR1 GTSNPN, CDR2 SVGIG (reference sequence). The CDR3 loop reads CAGTGFRTYEQYF. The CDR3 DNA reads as TGTGCCGGGACAGGGTTCAGGACCTACGAGCAGTACTTC.

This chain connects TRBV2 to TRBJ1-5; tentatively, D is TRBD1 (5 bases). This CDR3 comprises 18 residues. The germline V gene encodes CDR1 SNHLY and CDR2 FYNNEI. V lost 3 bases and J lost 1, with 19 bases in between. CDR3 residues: CASSDGSWGRSSNQPQHF. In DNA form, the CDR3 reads TGTGCCAGCAGTGATGGGTCTTGGGGCCGCTCCAGCAATCAGCCCCAGCATTTT.

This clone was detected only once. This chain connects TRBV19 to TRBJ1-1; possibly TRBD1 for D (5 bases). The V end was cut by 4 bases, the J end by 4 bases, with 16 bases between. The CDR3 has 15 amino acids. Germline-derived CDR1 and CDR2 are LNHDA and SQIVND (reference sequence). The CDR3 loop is CASSKLLRGGTEAFF. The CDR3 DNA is TGTGCCAGTAGTAAACTGTTAAGGGGAGGCACTGAAGCTTTCTTT. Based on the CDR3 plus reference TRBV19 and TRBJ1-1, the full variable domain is DGGITQSPKYLFRKEGQNVTLSCEQNLNHDAMYWYRQDPGQGLRLIYYSQIVNDFQKGDIAEGYSVSREKKESFPLTVTSAQKNPTAFYLCASSKLLRGGTEAFFGQGTRLTVV.

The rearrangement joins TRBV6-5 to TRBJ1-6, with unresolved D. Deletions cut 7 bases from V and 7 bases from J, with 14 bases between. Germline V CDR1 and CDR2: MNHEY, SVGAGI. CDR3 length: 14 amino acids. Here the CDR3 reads CASTQEQQNSPLHF. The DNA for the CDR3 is TGTGCCAGCACGCAAGAACAGCAGAATTCACCCCTCCACTTT.

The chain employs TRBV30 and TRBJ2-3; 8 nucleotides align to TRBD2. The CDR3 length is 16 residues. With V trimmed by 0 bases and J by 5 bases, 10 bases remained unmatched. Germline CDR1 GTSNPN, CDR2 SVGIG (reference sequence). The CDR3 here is CAWSVHAGGLGDTQYF. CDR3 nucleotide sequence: TGTGCCTGGAGTGTACATGCGGGGGGCCTGGGAGATACGCAGTATTTT. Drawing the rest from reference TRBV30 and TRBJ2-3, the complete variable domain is SQTIHQWPATLVQPVGSPLSLECTVEGTSNPNLYWYRQAAGRGLQLLFYSVGIGQISSEVPQNLSASRPQDRQFILSSKKLLLSDSGFYLCAWSVHAGGLGDTQYFGPGTRLTVL.

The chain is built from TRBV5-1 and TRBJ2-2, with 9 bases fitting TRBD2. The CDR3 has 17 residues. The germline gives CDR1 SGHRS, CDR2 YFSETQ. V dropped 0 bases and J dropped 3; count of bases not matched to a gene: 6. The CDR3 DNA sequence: TGCGCCAGCAGCTTGGCCCTGCGGGGGGGCGACACCGGGGAGCTGTTTTTT. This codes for CASSLALRGGDTGELFF.

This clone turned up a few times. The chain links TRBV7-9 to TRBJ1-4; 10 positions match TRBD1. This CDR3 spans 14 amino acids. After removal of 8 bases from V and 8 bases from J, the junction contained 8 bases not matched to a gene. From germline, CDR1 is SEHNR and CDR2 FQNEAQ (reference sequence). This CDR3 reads CASLRQGAYEKLFF. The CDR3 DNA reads TGTGCCAGCTTACGACAGGGGGCGTACGAAAAACTGTTTTTT.

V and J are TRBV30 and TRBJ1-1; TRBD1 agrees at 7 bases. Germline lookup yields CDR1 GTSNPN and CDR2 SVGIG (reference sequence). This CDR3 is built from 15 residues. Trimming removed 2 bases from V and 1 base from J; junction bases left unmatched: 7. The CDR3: CAWSSGTGENTEAFF. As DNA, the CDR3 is TGTGCCTGGAGTTCAGGAACAGGGGAGAACACTGAAGCTTTCTTT.

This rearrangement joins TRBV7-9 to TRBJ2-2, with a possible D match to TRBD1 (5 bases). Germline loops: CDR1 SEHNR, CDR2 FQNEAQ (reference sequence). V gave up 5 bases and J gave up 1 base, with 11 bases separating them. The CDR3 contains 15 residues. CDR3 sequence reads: CASSISGMNTGELFF. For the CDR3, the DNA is TGTGCCAGCAGCATCTCAGGGATGAACACCGGGGAGCTGTTTTTT.

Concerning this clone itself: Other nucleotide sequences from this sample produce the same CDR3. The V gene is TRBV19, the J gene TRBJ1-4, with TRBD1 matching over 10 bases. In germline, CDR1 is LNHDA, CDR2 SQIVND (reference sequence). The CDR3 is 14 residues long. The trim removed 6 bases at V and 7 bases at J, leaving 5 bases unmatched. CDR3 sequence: CASRETGGGEKLFF. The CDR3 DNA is TGTGCCAGTAGGGAGACAGGGGGCGGTGAAAAACTGTTTTTT.

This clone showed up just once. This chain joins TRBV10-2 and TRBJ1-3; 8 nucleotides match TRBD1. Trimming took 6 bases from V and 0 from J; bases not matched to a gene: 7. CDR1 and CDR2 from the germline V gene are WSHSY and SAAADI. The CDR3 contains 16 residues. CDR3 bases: TGCGCCAGCAGCCACCGGACAGGGCGCTCTGGAAACACCATATATTTT. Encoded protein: CASSHRTGRSGNTIYF.

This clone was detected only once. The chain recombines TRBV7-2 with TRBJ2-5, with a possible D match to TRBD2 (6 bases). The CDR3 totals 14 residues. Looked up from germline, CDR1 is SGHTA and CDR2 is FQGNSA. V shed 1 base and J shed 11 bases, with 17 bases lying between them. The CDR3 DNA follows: TGTGCCAGCAGCTTAGGGGTAACGGGAGCTGCTCAGTACTTC. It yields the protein CASSLGVTGAAQYF.

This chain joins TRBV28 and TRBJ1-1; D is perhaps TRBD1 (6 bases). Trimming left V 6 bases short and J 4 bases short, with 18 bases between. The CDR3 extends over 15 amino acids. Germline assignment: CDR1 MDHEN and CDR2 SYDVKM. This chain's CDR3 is CASSDRLRVGTEAFF. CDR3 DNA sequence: TGTGCCAGCAGCGACAGGTTGCGGGTAGGCACTGAAGCTTTCTTT.